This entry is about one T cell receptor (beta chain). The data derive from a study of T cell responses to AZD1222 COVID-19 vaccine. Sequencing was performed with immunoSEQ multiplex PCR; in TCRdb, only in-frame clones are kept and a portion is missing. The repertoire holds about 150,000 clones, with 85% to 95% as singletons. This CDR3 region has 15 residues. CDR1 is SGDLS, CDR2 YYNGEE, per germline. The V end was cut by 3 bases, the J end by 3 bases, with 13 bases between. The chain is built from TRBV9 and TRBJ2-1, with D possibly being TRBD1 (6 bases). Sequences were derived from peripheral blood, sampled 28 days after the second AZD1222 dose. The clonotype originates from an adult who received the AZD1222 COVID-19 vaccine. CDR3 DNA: TGTGCCAGCAGCGCAGCCGGGACACACTACAATGAGCAGTTCTTC. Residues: CASSAAGTHYNEQFF.